This T cell receptor beta chain was retrieved from a study of control samples from healthy donors and cancer patients (dated by TCRdb to between 2020 and 2021). V and J lose 4 bases and 5 bases, and a span of 17 bases separates them. CDR1 LGHDT and CDR2 YNNKEL are derived from the germline V gene (reference sequence). The CDR3 contains 15 residues, cysteine and phenylalanine counted. Only the CDR3 DNA is retained, 45 bases long and in frame from the first base. As regards this clone: Its antigen is currently not known. No base-level quality is on record; no much larger clone is a single base apart.

Libraries came from the immunoSEQ multiplex PCR assay. TCRdb re-hosts the immuneACCESS table, in-frame sequences only. Its copies lack some clones; in the studies checked, an unresolved V gene accounts for under half of them, and the cause for the rest is not known. This sample comprises approximately 40,000 clones, just over 70% of them detected only once. The ten most abundant clones make up 17% of the sample. The rearrangement combines TRBV3-1 (or the pseudogene TRBV3-2) with TRBJ1-1; the D region possibly corresponds to TRBD1 (6 bases align). The clonotype was recovered from a male donor with melanoma. Sequencing input: formalin-fixed, paraffin-embedded tissue. The DNA is as follows: TGTGCCAGCAGCCCGTCTGAGGGGGGGAATACTGAAGCTTTCTTT. Its protein is CASSPSEGGNTEAFF.